The TCR beta chain described here comes from a study of T cells in tumors after PD-1 blockade. V shed 1 base and J 2 bases; nucleotides not matched to a gene: 1. The CDR3 consists of 16 residues. The germline V gene has CDR1 KGHSH and CDR2 LQKENI. The protocol was immunoSEQ multiplex PCR, while the TCRdb copy is restricted to in-frame clones and leaves out a portion. Of tens of thousands of clones in the sample, about 74% were seen once. This specimen was PBMCs, taken after anti-PD-1 treatment. The chain carries TRBV18 and TRBJ2-3; 12 bases align to TRBD1. This receptor was taken from a human donor with basal cell carcinoma. The CDR3 bases are TGTGCCAGCTCACCACAGGGACAGGGGGCCACAGATACGCAGTATTTT. This translates into CASSPQGQGATDTQYF.